The T cell receptor beta chain under discussion was sequenced for a study of T-cell memory formation after mild COVID-19. Background on the study: Clusters were largely donor specific.

As for this clonotype: Its antigen is currently unknown.

Findings and limits, study-wide: The main location of contracting CD4+ clones was CM and EM, and that of contracting CD8+ clones was EMRA. Specificity for SARS-CoV-2 was not confirmed among the second-wave clones peaking on day 37.

After 5'RACE with constant-segment primers, TCR alpha and TCR beta cDNA libraries carrying sample barcodes and UMIs were obtained. TCRdb re-derived calls from the 5' RACE reads in MiXCR, one entry per CDR3 protein. This sample carries about 130,000 distinct CDR3 sequences, 5% to 6.5% of them seen once, and the ten largest clones take roughly 2%. The trim removed 4 bases at V and 0 bases at J, leaving 17 bases unmatched. This CDR3 region has 19 residues. The germline gives CDR1 ENHRY, CDR2 SYGVKD. This sequence was found in an adult woman who had mild COVID-19 (a few samples of this study predate the infection). Cell type and time point are not known. The V call is TRBV10-3, the J call TRBJ2-7, with 8 bases matching TRBD1. Sequencing input: PBMCs or a T cell subset sorted from them (not recorded which). CDR3 region: CAISGGKVGRGPISYEQYF. The CDR3 DNA follows: TGTGCCATCAGTGGGGGTAAGGTCGGCAGGGGGCCGATCTCCTACGAGCAGTACTTC.